This entry lists 5 T cell receptor beta chains sequenced from one sample in a study of cytomegalovirus exposure and HLA in healthy donors. PCR amplification relied on 60 Vbeta primers (plus 13 Jbeta primers). The method was immunoSEQ multiplex PCR; TCRdb's version includes in-frame clones alone and lacks a portion of them. This sample's table has around 130,000 clones. Sequencing was carried out using PBMCs. The origin of the receptors is a woman between 40 and 50 years old in good health and CMV-seronegative.

V is TRBV5-1 and J is TRBJ2-3; possibly TRBD2 for D (6 bases). Trimming removed 2 bases at V and 2 bases at J, with 18 bases between. In germline, CDR1 is SGHRS, CDR2 YFSETQ. This CDR3 has 17 amino acids. In nucleotides, the CDR3 is TGCGCCAGCAGCTTATCCCGACTGGGAGGTACCACAGATACGCAGTATTTT. Translated, it gives CASSLSRLGGTTDTQYF.

The chain is built from TRBV5-6 and TRBJ1-6; D gene unclear. V dropped 0 bases and J dropped 6 bases, with 10 bases sitting between them. The CDR3 sequence is 15 residues long. Germline V lookup: CDR1 SGHDT, CDR2 YYEEEE. The CDR3 coding sequence is TGTGCCAGCAGCTTGGTCGGGGTGGCTAATTCACCCCTCCACTTT. Translated: CASSLVGVANSPLHF.

This chain joins TRBV7-2 and TRBJ2-1, with 7 nucleotides matching TRBD2. Germline assignment: CDR1 SGHTA and CDR2 FQGNSA. This CDR3 has 16 residues. J gave up 0 bases and V 4 bases, and 6 bases lay outside the gene matches. The CDR3 spells CASSSRSSGSYNEQFF. Written as DNA, the CDR3 is TGTGCCAGCAGCTCCAGATCTAGCGGCTCCTACAATGAGCAGTTCTTC.

This chain joins TRBV5-4 and TRBJ2-7, with 14 bases lining up with TRBD2. The ends lost 3 bases at V and 1 base at J; junction bases unmatched: 0. The CDR3 has 15 amino acids. Germline V CDR1 and CDR2: SGHNT, YYREEE (reference sequence). CDR3 sequence reads: CASSWTSGGSYEQYF. CDR3 nucleotide sequence: TGTGCCAGCAGCTGGACTAGCGGGGGGTCCTACGAGCAGTACTTC.

The chain links TRBV28 to TRBJ2-5, with 12 bases matching TRBD2. CDR1 MDHEN and CDR2 SYDVKM come from the germline V gene. CDR3 length: 16 amino acids. V shed 5 bases, J shed 1 base, and the junction held 5 bases outside the gene matches. CDR3 in DNA: TGTGCCAGCAGTCCCCCGGGACTAGCGGGCCAAGAGACCCAGTACTTC. Amino acid sequence: CASSPPGLAGQETQYF.